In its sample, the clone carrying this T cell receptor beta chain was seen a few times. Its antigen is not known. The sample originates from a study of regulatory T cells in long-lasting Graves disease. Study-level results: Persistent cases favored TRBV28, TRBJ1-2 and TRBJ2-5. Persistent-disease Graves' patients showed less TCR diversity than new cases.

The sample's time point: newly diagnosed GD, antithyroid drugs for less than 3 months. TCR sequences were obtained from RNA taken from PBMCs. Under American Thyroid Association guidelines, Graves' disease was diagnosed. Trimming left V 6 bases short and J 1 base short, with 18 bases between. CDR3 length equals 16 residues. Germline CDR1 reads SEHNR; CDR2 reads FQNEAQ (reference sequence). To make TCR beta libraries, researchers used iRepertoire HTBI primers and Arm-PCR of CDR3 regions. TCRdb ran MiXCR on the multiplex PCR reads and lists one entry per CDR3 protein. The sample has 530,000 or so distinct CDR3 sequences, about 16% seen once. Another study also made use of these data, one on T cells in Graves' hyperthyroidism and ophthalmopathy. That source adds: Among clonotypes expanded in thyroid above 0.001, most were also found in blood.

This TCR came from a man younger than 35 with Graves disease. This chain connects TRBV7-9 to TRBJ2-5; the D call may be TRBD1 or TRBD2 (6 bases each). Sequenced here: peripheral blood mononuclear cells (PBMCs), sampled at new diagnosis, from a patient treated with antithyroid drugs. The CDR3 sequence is CASREQGRTTQETQYF. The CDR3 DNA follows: TGTGCCAGCAGAGAGCAGGGGAGGACAACCCAAGAGACCCAGTACTTC.